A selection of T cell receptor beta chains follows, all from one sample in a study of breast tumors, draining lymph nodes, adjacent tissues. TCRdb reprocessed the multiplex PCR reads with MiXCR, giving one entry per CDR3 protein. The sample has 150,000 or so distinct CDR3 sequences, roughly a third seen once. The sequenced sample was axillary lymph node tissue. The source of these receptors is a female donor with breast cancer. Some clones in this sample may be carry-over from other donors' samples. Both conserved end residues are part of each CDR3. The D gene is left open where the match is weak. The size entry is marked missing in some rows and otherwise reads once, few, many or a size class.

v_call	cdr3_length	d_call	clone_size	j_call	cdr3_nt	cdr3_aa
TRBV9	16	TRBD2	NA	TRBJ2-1	TGTGCCAGCAGCGTAGAGATGGGACTAGCGAGGTATGAGCAGTTCTTC	CASSVEMGLARYEQFF
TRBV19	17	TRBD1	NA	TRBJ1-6	TGTGCCAGTAGTCCAGACATGCGGGGACAGTCTGCTTCACCCCTCCACTTT	CASSPDMRGQSASPLHF
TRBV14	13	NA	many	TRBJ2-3	TGTGCCACTACGTCGATTAGCACAGATACGCAGTATTTT	CATTSISTDTQYF
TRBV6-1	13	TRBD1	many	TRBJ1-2	TGTGCCACCCCGGGACAGGGGCTCTATGGCTACACCTTC	CATPGQGLYGYTF
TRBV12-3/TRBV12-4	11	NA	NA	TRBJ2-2	TGTGCCAGCAGCCGAGAAGGCGAGCTGTTTTTT	CASSREGELFF
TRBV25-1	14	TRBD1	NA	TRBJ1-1	TGTGCCAGCAGTGTTCTGACAGGGGGCGCGACGGCTTTCTTT	CASSVLTGGATAFF
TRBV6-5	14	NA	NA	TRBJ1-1	TGTGCCAGCAGGGGGACACGGGGGAACACTGAAGCTTTCTTT	CASRGTRGNTEAFF
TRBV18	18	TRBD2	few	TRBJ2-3	TGTGCCAGCTCACCACTTGGACTAGCGGGTTCTAGCACAGATACGCAGTATTTT	CASSPLGLAGSSTDTQYF
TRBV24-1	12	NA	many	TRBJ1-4	TGTGCCACCAGTGAGTCAGGAGGAAAACTGTTTTTT	CATSESGGKLFF
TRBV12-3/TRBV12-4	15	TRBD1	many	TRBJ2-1	TGTGCCAGCAATCCGACAGGGGGGATATACAATGAGCAGTTCTTC	CASNPTGGIYNEQFF
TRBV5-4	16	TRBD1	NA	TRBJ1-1	TGTGCCAGCAGCTCGCCTCGACAGGGGGTTGTGGCTGAAGCTTTCTTT	CASSSPRQGVVAEAFF
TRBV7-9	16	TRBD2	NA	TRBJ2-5	TGTGCCAGCAGCTTACAAGCTAGCGGGGGGGCGGAGACCCAGTACTTC	CASSLQASGGAETQYF
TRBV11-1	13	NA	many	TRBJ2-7	TGTGCCAGCTGCGGAGTCAGGGGCGGCGAGCAGTACTTC	CASCGVRGGEQYF
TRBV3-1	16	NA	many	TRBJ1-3	TGTGCCAGCAGCCAAGTTCGGCAGGGGACTGGAAACACCATATATTTT	CASSQVRQGTGNTIYF
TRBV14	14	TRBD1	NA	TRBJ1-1	TGTGCCAGCAGCCGGTATCAGGGGGCGTTCGGAGCTTTCTTT	CASSRYQGAFGAFF
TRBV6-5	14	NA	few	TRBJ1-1	TGTGCCAGCAGTTACTCATCCCCGGGCACTGAAGCTTTCTTT	CASSYSSPGTEAFF
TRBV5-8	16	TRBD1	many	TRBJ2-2	TGTGCCAGCAGCTCCTTGACAGGGACGAACACCGGGGAGCTGTTTTTT	CASSSLTGTNTGELFF
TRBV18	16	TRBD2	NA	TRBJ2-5	TGTGCCAGCTCACCACTAGCGGGAGGGCTAGGAGAGACCCAGTACTTC	CASSPLAGGLGETQYF
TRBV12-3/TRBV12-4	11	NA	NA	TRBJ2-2	TGTGCGGAAAAAGGGACTGGGGAGCTGTTTTTT	CAEKGTGELFF
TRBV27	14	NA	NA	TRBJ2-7	TGTGCCAGCAGTTTCGATATTCTCTCCTACAAGCAGTGCTTC	CASSFDILSYKQCF
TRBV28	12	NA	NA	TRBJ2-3	TGTGCCAGCAGTTTACCCGGACTCCGCGCGTATTTT	CASSLPGLRAYF
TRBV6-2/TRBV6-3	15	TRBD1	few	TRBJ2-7	TGTGCCAGCAGTTACTCGGACAGGGGGCCCTACGAGCAGTACTTC	CASSYSDRGPYEQYF
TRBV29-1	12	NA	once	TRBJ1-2	TGCAGTGATCCGGGAAAGAAGGATGGCTACACCTTC	CSDPGKKDGYTF
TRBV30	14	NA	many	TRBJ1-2	TGTGCCTGGAGTGGAGGGACGGTAAACTATGGCTACACCTTC	CAWSGGTVNYGYTF
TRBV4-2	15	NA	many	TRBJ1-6	TGTGCCAGCAGCCAAGATCTCAGGAAAAATTCACCCCTCCACTTT	CASSQDLRKNSPLHF
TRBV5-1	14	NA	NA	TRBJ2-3	TGCGCCAGCAGCTTGTTGTCTACCACAGATACGCAGTATTTT	CASSLLSTTDTQYF
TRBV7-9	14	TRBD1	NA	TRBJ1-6	TGTGCCAGCAGCTCCACAGGGGTCGGCCCACCCCTCCACTTT	CASSSTGVGPPLHF
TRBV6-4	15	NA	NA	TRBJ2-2	TGTGCTAGGTCAATGACAGGCTCGAACACCGGGGAGCTGTTTTTT	CARSMTGSNTGELFF
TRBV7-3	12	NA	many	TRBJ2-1	TGTGCCAGCAGTCATCCCGGAGGGGAGCAGTTCTTC	CASSHPGGEQFF
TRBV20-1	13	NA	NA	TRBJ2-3	TGCAGTGCTAGAGTGGGGCAGGGGAGTACGCAGTATTTT	CSARVGQGSTQYF
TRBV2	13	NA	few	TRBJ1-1	TGTGCCAGCAGTGATGGAGGGAGCACTGAAGCTTTCTTT	CASSDGGSTEAFF
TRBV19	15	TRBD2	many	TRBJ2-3	TGTGCCAGTAGTTCCGGGACTAGGAACACAGATACGCAGTATTTT	CASSSGTRNTDTQYF
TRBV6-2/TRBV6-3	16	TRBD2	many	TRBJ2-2	TGTGCCAGCAGACCTACTAGCGGGGGGAATACCGGGGAGCTGTTTTTT	CASRPTSGGNTGELFF
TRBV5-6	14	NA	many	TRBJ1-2	TGTGCCAGCAGCTTGGATCCAGGTCCCTATGGCTACACCTTC	CASSLDPGPYGYTF
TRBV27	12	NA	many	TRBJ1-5	TGTGCCAGCAGCAAGCACGGACAGCCCCAGCATTTT	CASSKHGQPQHF
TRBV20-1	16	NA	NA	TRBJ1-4	TGCAGTGCTAGGGAGGCTAGCGGGACCTACAATGAAAAACTGTTTTTT	CSAREASGTYNEKLFF
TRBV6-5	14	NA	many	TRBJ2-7	TGTGCCAGCAGTCACGCGGACAGAAACTACGAGCAGTACTTC	CASSHADRNYEQYF
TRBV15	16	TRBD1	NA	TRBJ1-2	TGTGCCACCAGCGTTCTGACAGGGGAGGATACGTATGGCTACACCTTC	CATSVLTGEDTYGYTF
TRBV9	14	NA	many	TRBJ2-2	TGTGCCAGCAGCGTAGTATCCTTGGCCGGGGAGCTGTTTTTT	CASSVVSLAGELFF
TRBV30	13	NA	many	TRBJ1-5	TGTGCCTGGGGCTCTGGCAGCAATCAGCCCCAGCATTTT	CAWGSGSNQPQHF
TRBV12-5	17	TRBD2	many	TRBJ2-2	TGTGCTAGTGGTTTGGGGACTAGCGGGGGTTACACCGGGGAGCTGTTTTTT	CASGLGTSGGYTGELFF
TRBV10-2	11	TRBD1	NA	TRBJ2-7	TGCGCCGGACAGGGGATCTACGAGCAGTACTTC	CAGQGIYEQYF
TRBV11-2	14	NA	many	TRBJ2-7	TGTGCCAGCAGCTTGATGGGGGCTTCCTACGAGCAGTACTTC	CASSLMGASYEQYF
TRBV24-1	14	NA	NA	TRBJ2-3	TGTGCCACCAGTCCAACAGGCTTTGGAGATACGCAGTATTTT	CATSPTGFGDTQYF
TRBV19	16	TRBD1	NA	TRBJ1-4	TGTGCCAGTAGTATCGGGACAGGGGGCTTCAGAGAAAAACTGTTTTTT	CASSIGTGGFREKLFF
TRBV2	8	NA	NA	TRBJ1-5	TGTGCCAGCATGCCCCAACATTTT	CASMPQHF
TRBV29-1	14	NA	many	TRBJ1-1	TGCAGCGCCGACCCCGTCCGGTACCACACTGAAGCTTTCTTT	CSADPVRYHTEAFF
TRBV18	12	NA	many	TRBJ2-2	TGTGCCAGCTCACCAGGATCGAGGGAGCTGTTTTTT	CASSPGSRELFF
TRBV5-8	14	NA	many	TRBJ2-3	TGTGCCAGCAGCCCCGGGCCTATCACAGATACGCAGTATTTT	CASSPGPITDTQYF
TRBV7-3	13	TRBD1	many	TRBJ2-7	TGTGCCCTGGGGACAGGGGTTCCCTACGAGCAGTACTTC	CALGTGVPYEQYF
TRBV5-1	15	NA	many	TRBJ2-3	TGCGCCAGCAGCCGTAGTTCGGTGCAAACAGATACGCAGTATTTT	CASSRSSVQTDTQYF
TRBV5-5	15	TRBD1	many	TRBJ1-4	TGTGCCAGCAGCTCCCTGACAGGGGGTAATGAAAAACTGTTTTTT	CASSSLTGGNEKLFF
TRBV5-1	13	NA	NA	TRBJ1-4	TGTGCCAGCAGCTTAGTGTTGGGAGAAAAACTGTTTTTT	CASSLVLGEKLFF
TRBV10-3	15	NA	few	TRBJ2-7	TGTGCCATCAGTGAGCCAGGACGGTCCTCCTACGAGCAGTACTTC	CAISEPGRSSYEQYF
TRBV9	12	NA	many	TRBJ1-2	TGTGCCAGCAGCTTCGGGATCTATGGCTACACCTTC	CASSFGIYGYTF